The clone carrying this TCR beta chain was found a few times. The entry originates in a study of T cells after yellow fever vaccination. A single record per CDR3 protein comes from TCRdb applying MiXCR to the 5' RACE reads. The sample holds fewer than 400,000 distinct CDR3 sequences, more than 5.5% seen once. This CDR3 comprises 18 residues. With 2 bases clipped from V and 5 bases from J, the junction kept 15 bases outside the gene matches. From germline, CDR1 is LGHDT and CDR2 YNNKEL (reference sequence). The TCR was taken from a man aged 30 to 45 who received the YFV17D yellow fever vaccine. The V call is TRBV3-1, the J call TRBJ2-3; 8 nucleotides match TRBD2. Sequencing used PBMCs, obtained 5 days after the yellow fever booster vaccination. DNA of the CDR3: TGTGCCAGCAGCCAACACGGCGCGACTAGCGTGAATGGAGATACGCAGTATTTT. This sequence encodes CASSQHGATSVNGDTQYF.